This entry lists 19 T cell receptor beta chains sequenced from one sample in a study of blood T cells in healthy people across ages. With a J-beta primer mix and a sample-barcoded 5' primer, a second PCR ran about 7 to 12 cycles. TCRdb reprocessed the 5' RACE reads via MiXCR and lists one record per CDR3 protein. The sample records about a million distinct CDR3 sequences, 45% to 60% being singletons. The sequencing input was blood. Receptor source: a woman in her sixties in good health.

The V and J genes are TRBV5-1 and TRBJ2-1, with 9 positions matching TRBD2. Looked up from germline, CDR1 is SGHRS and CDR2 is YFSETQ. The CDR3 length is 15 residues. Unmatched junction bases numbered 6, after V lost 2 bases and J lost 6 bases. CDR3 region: CASSFKVAGVNEQFF. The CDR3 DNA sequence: TGCGCCAGCAGCTTTAAGGTAGCGGGAGTCAATGAGCAGTTCTTC.

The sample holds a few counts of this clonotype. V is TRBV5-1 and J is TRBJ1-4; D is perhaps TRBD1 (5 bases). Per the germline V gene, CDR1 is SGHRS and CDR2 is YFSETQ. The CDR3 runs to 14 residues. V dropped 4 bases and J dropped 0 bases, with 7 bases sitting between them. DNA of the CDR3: TGCGCCAGCAGCCGGGACTCAACTAATGAAAAACTGTTTTTT. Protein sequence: CASSRDSTNEKLFF.

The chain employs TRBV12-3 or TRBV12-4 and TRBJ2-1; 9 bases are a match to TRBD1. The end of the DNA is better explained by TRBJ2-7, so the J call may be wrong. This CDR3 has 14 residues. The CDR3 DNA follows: TGTGCCAGCAGGTCGGGACAGGGCGAAAATGAGCAGTACTTC. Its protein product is CASRSGQGENEQYF.

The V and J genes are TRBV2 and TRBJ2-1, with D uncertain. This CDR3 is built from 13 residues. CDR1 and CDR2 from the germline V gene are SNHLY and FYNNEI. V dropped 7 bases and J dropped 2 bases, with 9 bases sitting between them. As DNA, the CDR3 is TGTGCCAGCACCGGGTATACCTACAATGAGCAGTTCTTC. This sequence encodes CASTGYTYNEQFF. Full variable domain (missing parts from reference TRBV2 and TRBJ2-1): EPEVTQTPSHQVTQMGQEVILRCVPISNHLYFYWYRQILGQKVEFLVSFYNNEISEKSEIFDDQFSVERPDGSNFTLKIRSTKLEDSAMYFCASTGYTYNEQFFGPGTRLTVL.

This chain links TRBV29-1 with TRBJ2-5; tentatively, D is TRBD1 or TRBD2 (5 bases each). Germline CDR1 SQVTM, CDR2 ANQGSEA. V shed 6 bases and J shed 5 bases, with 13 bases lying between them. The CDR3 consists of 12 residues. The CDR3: CSVAGDGETQYF. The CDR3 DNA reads TGCAGCGTGGCCGGGGACGGGGAGACCCAGTACTTC.

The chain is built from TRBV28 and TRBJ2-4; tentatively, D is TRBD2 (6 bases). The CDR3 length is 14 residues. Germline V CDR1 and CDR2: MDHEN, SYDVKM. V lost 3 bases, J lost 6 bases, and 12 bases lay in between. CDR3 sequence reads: CASSFVGRGNIQYF. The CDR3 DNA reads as TGTGCCAGCAGTTTTGTCGGGCGGGGAAACATTCAGTACTTC.

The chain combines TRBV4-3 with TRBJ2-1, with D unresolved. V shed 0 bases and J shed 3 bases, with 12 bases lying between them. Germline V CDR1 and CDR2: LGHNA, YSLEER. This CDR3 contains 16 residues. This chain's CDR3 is CASSQDVQTYYNEQFF. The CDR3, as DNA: TGCGCCAGCAGCCAAGATGTCCAGACCTACTACAATGAGCAGTTCTTC.

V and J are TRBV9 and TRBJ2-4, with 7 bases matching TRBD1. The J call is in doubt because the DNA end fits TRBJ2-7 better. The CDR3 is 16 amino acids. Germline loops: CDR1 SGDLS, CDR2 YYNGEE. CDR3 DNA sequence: TGTGCCAGCAGCCCCGGGACAGACCATTCCCCTTACGAGCAGTACTTC. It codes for CASSPGTDHSPYEQYF.

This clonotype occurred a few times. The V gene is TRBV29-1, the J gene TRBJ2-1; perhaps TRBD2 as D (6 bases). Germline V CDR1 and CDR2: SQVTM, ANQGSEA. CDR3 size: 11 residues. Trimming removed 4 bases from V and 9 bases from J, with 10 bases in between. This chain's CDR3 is CSVGWRGEQFF. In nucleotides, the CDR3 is TGCAGCGTTGGTTGGCGGGGTGAGCAGTTCTTC.

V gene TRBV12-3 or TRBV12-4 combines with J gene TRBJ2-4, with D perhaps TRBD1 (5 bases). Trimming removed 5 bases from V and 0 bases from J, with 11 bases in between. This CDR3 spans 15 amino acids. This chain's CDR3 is CASSDSLLAKNIQYF. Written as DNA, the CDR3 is TGTGCCAGCAGTGACAGCCTACTAGCCAAAAACATTCAGTACTTC.

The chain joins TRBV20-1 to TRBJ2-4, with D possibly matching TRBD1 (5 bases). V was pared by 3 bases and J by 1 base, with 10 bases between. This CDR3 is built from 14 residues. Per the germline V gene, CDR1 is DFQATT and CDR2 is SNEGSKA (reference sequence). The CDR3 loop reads CSASQGSAKNIQYF. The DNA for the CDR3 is TGCAGTGCTAGTCAGGGTAGTGCCAAAAACATTCAGTACTTC.

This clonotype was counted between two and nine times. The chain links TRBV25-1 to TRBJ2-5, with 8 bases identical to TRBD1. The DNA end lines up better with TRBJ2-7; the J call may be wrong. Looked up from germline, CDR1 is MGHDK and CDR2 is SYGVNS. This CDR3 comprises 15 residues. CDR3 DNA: TGTGCCAGCAGTGAATCGGGGACAGGTCGGTACGAGCAGTACTTC. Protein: CASSESGTGRYEQYF.

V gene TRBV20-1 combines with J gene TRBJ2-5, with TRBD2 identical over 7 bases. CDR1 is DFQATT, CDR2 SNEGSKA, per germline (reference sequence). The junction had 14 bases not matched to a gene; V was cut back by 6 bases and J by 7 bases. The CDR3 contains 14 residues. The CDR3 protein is CSARSSGPRGTQYF. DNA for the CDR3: TGCAGTGCCAGATCTAGCGGTCCCCGAGGGACCCAGTACTTC.

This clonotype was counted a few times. Here the CDR3 DNA reads TGCAGTGCTAGTGGCGGACTCCCTTACAATGAGCAGTTCTTC. Translating gives CSASGGLPYNEQFF. This chain connects TRBV20-1 to TRBJ2-1; the D gene is possibly TRBD2 (5 bases). CDR1 is DFQATT, CDR2 SNEGSKA, per germline (reference sequence). The V gene lost 3 bases and the J gene lost 4 bases, with 13 bases spanning the gap. The CDR3 is 14 amino acids.

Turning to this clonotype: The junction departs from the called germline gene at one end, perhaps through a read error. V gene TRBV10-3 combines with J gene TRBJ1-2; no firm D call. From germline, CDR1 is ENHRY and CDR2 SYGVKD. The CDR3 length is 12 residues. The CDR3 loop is CAIGEVGDGYTF. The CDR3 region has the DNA TGTGCCATCGGTGAGGTGGGAGATGGCTACACCTTC.

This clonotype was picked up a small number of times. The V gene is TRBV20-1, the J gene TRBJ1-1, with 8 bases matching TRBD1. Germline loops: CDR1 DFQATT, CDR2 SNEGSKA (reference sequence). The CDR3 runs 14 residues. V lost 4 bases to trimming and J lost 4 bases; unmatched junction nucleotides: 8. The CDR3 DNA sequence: TGCAGTGCTAACCCCAGGGGGCTTTTCACTGAAGCTTTCTTT. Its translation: CSANPRGLFTEAFF.

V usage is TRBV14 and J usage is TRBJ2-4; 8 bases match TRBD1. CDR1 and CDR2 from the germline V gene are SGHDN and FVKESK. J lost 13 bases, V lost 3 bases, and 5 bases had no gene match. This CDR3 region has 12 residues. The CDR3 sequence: CASSQDRVQQYF. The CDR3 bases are TGTGCCAGCAGCCAGGACAGGGTCCAGCAGTACTTC. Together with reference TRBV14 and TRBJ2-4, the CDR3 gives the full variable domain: EAGVTQFPSHSVIEKGQTVTLRCDPISGHDNLYWYRRVMGKEIKFLLHFVKESKQDESGMPNNRFLAERTGGTYSTLKVQPAELEDSGVYFCASSQDRVQQYFGAGTRLSVL.

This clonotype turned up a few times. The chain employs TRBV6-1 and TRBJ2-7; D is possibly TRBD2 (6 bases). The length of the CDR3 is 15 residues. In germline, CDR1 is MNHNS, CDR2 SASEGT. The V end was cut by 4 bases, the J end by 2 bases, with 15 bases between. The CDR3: CASSGGRTSTYEQYF. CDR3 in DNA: TGTGCCAGCAGTGGAGGGAGGACTTCCACCTACGAGCAGTACTTC.

Written as DNA, the CDR3 is TGTGCCAGCAGTTTAGACGGGCACTTGGAAAAACTGTTTTTT. Translation: CASSLDGHLEKLFF. The V call is TRBV6-6, the J call TRBJ1-4; D gene uncertain. V dropped 4 bases and J dropped 8 bases, with 14 bases sitting between them. CDR3 length: 14 amino acids. Germline V lookup: CDR1 MNHNY, CDR2 SVGAGI (reference sequence).